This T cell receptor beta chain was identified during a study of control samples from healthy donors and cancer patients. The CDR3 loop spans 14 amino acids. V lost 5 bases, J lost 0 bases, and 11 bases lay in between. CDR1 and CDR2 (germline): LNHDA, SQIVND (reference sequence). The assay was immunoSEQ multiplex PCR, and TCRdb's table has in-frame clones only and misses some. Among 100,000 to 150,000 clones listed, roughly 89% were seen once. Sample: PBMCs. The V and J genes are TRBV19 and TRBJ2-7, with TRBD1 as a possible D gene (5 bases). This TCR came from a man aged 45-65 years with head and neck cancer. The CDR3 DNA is TGTGCCAGTAGTCAGGGCGCCTTCTCCTACGAGCAGTACTTC. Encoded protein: CASSQGAFSYEQYF.